This T cell receptor beta chain is from a study of blood T cell repertoires in COVID-19. As for the study in general: Two negative PCRs, clearance, or symptom resolution were required of recovered Cohort 3 donors. From the United States, Italy and Spain came samples of acute and convalescent COVID-19.

This clone showed up just a few times. Clones were read by immunoSEQ multiplex PCR, and TCRdb kept only the in-frame ones, dropping some. This table holds roughly 340,000 clones, around 87% found once. Participant ages covered about 18 to 100 years across 25 or so US areas. Participants were placed into cohorts based on the clinical history they reported. Trimming shortened V by 10 bases and J by 6 bases, and 19 bases separated the two germline ends. The CDR3 sequence is 14 residues long. The germline CDR1 and CDR2 sequences are MNHEY and SMNVEV (reference sequence). This chain links TRBV27 with TRBJ1-5; tentative D call: TRBD1 (6 bases). Sequenced material: PBMCs or T cells enriched from blood (not recorded which). This sequence originates from a man aged 35-49 years in a cohort exposed to, infected with or recovered from COVID-19 (not recorded which). The CDR3, as DNA: TGTGCCACGCGTCGGGGGGCGACCTCTCAGCCCCAGCATTTT. Protein: CATRRGATSQPQHF.